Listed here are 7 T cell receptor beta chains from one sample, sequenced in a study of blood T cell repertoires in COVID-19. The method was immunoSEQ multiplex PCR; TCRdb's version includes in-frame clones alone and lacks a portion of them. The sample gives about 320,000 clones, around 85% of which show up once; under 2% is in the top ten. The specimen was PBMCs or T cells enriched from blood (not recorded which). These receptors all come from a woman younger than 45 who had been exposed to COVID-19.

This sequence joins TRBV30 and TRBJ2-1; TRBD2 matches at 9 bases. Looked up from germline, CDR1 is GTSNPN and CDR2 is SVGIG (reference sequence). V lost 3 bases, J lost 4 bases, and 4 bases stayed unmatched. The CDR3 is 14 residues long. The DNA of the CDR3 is TGTGCCTGGAGCGGCGGGGGGGGTTACAATGAGCAGTTCTTC. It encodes CAWSGGGGYNEQFF.

The chain's CDR3 is CASSQDGLAGQETQYF. The CDR3 DNA is TGCGCCAGCAGCCAAGACGGGCTAGCGGGGCAAGAGACCCAGTACTTC. The rearrangement links TRBV4-3 to TRBJ2-5; 9 bases map to TRBD2. CDR1 and CDR2 from the germline V gene are LGHNA and YSLEER. The CDR3 is 16 residues long. The trim removed 0 bases at V and 2 bases at J, leaving 4 bases unmatched.

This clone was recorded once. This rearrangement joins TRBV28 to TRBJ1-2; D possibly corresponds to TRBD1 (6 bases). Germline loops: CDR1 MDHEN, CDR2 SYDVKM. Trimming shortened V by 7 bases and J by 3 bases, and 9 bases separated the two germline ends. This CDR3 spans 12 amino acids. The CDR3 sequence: CASNGGHYGYTF. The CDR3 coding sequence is TGTGCCAGCAACGGGGGGCACTATGGCTACACCTTC.

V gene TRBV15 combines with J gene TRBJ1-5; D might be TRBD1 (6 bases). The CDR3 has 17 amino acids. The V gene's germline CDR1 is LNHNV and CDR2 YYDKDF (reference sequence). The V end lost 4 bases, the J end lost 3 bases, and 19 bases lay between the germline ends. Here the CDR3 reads CATSKRDTNLDNQPQHF. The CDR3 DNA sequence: TGTGCCACCAGCAAACGGGACACCAACCTAGACAATCAGCCCCAGCATTTT. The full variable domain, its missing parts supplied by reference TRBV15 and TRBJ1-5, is DAMVIQNPRYQVTQFGKPVTLSCSQTLNHNVMYWYQQKSSQAPKLLFHYYDKDFNNEADTPDNFQSRRPNTSFCFLDIRSPGLGDTAMYLCATSKRDTNLDNQPQHFGDGTRLSIL.

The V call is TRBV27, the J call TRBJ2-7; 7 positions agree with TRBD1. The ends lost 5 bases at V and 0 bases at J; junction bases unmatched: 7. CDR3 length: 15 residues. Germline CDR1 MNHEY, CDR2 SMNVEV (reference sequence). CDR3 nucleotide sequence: TGTGCCAGCAGTCCCCCGACAGGGACCTCCTACGAGCAGTACTTC. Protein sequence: CASSPPTGTSYEQYF.

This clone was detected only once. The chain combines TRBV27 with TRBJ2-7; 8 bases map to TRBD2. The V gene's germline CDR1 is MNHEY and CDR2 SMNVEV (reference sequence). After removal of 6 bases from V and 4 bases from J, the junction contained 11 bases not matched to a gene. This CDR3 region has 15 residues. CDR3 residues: CASRYSGAEIYEQYF. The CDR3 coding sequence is TGTGCCAGCAGATATAGCGGGGCGGAGATATACGAGCAGTACTTC.

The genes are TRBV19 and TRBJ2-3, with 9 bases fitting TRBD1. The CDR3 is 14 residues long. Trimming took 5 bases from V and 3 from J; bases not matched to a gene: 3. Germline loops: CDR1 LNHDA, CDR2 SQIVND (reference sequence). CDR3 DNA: TGTGCCAGTAGTCCCGGACAGGGGACAGATACGCAGTATTTT. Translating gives CASSPGQGTDTQYF.